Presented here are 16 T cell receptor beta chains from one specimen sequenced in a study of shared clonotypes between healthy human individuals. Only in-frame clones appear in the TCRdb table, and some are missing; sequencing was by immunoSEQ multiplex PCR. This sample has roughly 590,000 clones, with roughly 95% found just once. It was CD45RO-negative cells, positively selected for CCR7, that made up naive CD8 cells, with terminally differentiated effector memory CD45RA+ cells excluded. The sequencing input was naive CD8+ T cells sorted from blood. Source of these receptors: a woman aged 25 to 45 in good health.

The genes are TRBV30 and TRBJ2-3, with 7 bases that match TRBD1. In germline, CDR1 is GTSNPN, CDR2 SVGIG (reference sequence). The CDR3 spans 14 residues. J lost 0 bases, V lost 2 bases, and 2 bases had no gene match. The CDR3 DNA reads TGTGCCTGGAGTTGGGACAGTAGCACAGATACGCAGTATTTT. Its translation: CAWSWDSSTDTQYF. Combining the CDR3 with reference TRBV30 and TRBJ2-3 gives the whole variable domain SQTIHQWPATLVQPVGSPLSLECTVEGTSNPNLYWYRQAAGRGLQLLFYSVGIGQISSEVPQNLSASRPQDRQFILSSKKLLLSDSGFYLCAWSWDSSTDTQYFGPGTRLTVL.

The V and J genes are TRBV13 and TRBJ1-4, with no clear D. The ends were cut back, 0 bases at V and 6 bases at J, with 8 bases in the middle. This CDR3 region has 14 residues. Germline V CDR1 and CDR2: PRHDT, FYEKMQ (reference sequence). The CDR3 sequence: CASSLGGLDEKLFF. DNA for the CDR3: TGTGCCAGCAGCTTAGGTGGCTTAGATGAAAAACTGTTTTTT.

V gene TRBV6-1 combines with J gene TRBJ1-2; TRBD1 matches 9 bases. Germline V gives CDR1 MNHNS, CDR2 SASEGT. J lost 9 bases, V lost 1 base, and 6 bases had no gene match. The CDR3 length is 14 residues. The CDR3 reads CASSEVGTGHRYTF. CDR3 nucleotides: TGTGCCAGCAGTGAAGTTGGGACAGGGCATCGCTACACCTTC.

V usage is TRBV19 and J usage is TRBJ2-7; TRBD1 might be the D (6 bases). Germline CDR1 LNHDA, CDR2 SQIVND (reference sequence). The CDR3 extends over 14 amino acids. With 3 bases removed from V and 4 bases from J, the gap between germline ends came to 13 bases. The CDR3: CASSIEGQNYEQYF. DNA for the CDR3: TGTGCCAGTAGTATCGAGGGACAAAATTACGAGCAGTACTTC. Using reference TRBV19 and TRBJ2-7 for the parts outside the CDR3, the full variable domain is DGGITQSPKYLFRKEGQNVTLSCEQNLNHDAMYWYRQDPGQGLRLIYYSQIVNDFQKGDIAEGYSVSREKKESFPLTVTSAQKNPTAFYLCASSIEGQNYEQYFGPGTRLTVT.

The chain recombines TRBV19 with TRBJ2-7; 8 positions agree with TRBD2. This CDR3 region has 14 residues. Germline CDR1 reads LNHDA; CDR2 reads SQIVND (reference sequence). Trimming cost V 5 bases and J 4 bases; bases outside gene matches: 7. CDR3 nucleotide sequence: TGTGCCAGTAGTTTCGCAGCGGGGGCGTACGAGCAGTACTTC. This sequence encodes CASSFAAGAYEQYF.

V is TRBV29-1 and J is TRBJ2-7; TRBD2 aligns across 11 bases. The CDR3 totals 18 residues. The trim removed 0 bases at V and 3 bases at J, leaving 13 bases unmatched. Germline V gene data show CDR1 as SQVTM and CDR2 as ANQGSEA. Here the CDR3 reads CSVEDRSSSGRIHYEQYF. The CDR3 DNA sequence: TGCAGCGTTGAAGATCGAAGCTCTAGCGGGAGGATTCACTACGAGCAGTACTTC.

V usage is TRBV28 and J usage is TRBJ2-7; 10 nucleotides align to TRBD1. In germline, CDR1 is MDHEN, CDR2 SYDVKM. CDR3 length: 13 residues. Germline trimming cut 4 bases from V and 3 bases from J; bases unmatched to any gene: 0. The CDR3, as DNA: TGTGCCAGCAGTTGGACAGGGGGCTACGAGCAGTACTTC. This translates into CASSWTGGYEQYF.

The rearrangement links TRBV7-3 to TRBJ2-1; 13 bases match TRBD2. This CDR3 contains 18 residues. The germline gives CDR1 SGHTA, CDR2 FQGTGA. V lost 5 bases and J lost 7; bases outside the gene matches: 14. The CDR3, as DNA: TGTGCCAGCAGCCCAACTCCCGGTACTAGCGGGAGGGTTAATGAGCAGTTCTTC. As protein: CASSPTPGTSGRVNEQFF.

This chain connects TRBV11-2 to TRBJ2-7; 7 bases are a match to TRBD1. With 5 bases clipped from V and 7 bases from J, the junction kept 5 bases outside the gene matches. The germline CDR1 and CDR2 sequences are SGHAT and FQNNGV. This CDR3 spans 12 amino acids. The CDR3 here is CASSEGAREQYF. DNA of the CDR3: TGTGCCAGCAGCGAGGGGGCGCGTGAGCAGTACTTC.

The CDR3 DNA follows: TGTGCCAGCAGCAACAGGGGAGGCTCCTACGAGCAGTACTTC. This gives the protein CASSNRGGSYEQYF. The V call is TRBV28, the J call TRBJ2-7; weak D call: TRBD1 (7 bases). Trimming left V 6 bases short and J 0 bases short, with 12 bases between. The CDR3 totals 14 residues. Germline V gene lookup returns CDR1 MDHEN and CDR2 SYDVKM.

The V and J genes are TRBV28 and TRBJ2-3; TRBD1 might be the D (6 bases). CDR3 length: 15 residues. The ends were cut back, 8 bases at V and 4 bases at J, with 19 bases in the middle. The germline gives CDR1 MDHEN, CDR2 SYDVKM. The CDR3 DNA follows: TGTGCCAGCGCCCCCAAACCGCCAGGGGCAGATACGCAGTATTTT. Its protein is CASAPKPPGADTQYF. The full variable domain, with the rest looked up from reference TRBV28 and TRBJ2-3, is DVKVTQSSRYLVKRTGEKVFLECVQDMDHENMFWYRQDPGLGLRLIYFSYDVKMKEKGDIPEGYSVSREKKERFSLILESASTNQTSMYLCASAPKPPGADTQYFGPGTRLTVL.

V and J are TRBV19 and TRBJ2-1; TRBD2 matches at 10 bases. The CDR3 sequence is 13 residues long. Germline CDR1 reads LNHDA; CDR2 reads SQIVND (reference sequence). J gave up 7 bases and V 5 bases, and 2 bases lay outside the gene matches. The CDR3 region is CASSWTSGNEQFF. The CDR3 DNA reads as TGTGCCAGTAGTTGGACTAGCGGTAATGAGCAGTTCTTC.

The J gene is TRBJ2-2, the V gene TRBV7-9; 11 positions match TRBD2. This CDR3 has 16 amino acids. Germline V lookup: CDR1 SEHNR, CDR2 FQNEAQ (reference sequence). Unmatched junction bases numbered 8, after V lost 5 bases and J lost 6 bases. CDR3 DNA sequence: TGTGCCAGCAGCCTACTAGCGGGAGAACTCGCCGGGGAGCTGTTTTTT. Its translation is CASSLLAGELAGELFF.

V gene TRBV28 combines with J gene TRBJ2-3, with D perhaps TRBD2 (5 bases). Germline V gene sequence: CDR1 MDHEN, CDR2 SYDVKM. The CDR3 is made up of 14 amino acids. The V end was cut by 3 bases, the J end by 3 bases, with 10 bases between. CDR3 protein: CASSFKLGTDTQYF. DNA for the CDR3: TGTGCCAGCAGTTTCAAACTAGGAACAGATACGCAGTATTTT.

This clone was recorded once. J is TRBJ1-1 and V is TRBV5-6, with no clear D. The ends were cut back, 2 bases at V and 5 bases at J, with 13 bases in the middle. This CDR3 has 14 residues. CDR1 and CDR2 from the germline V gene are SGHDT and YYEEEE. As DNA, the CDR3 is TGTGCCAGCAGCTTTCAAAGGGTATATACTGAAGCTTTCTTT. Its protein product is CASSFQRVYTEAFF.

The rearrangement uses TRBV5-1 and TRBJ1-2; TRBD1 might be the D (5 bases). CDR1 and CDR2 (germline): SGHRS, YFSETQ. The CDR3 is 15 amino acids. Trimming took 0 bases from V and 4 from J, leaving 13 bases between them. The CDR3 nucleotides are TGCGCCAGCAGCTTGGTATCGGGGGGTCTCTATGGCTACACCTTC. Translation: CASSLVSGGLYGYTF.